The 20 T cell receptor beta chains presented below share a single source sample, sequenced in a study of shared clonotypes between healthy human individuals. Data came from immunoSEQ multiplex PCR; TCRdb stores just in-frame clones and leaves some out. Among roughly 650,000 clones listed, 95% to 97% were seen once. The naive CD8 fraction comprised CD45RO-negative cells positively selected for CCR7 and excluded terminally differentiated effector memory CD45RA+ cells. Sequences were obtained from naive CD8+ T cells sorted from blood. The receptor source for this set is a young woman in good health.

The V call is TRBV19, the J call TRBJ2-3; no clear D gene. The V end lost 5 bases, the J end lost 2 bases, and 14 bases lay between the germline ends. There are 15 residues in the CDR3. CDR1 is LNHDA, CDR2 SQIVND, per germline (reference sequence). This CDR3 reads CASSGEVRFTDTQYF. The CDR3 DNA sequence: TGTGCCAGTAGTGGCGAGGTTCGGTTCACAGATACGCAGTATTTT.

The chain has TRBV13 and TRBJ1-1, with 11 bases that match TRBD1. This CDR3 is 13 amino acids long. V dropped 11 bases and J dropped 5; count of bases not matched to a gene: 7. Germline CDR1 is PRHDT and CDR2 is FYEKMQ (reference sequence). The CDR3 sequence is CAGGTGGQTEAFF. The CDR3 DNA follows: TGTGCCGGTGGGACAGGGGGGCAAACTGAAGCTTTCTTT.

The gene calls are TRBV11-2 and TRBJ2-7, with D uncertain. V gave up 2 bases and J gave up 1 base, with 6 bases separating them. Germline V gene data show CDR1 as SGHAT and CDR2 as FQNNGV. The CDR3 is 13 residues long. CDR3 DNA sequence: TGTGCCAGCAGCTTACTAGAGTCCTACGAGCAGTACTTC. This translates into CASSLLESYEQYF.

The chain uses TRBV27 and TRBJ2-1; D remains ambiguous. Germline CDR1 reads MNHEY; CDR2 reads SMNVEV (reference sequence). This CDR3 contains 14 residues. V shed 5 bases and J shed 7 bases, with 15 bases lying between them. In DNA, the CDR3 is TGTGCCAGCAGTCGGAGCAGACCGATGAATGAGCAGTTCTTC. Protein sequence: CASSRSRPMNEQFF.

The genes are TRBV9 and TRBJ2-7, with 9 bases fitting TRBD2. V shed 0 bases and J 3 bases; nucleotides not matched to a gene: 4. Germline lookup yields CDR1 SGDLS and CDR2 YYNGEE. The CDR3 runs to 15 residues. DNA of the CDR3: TGTGCCAGCAGCGTAGGAATTAGCGGGAGCTACGAGCAGTACTTC. It yields the protein CASSVGISGSYEQYF. Combining the CDR3 with reference TRBV9 and TRBJ2-7 gives the whole variable domain DSGVTQTPKHLITATGQRVTLRCSPRSGDLSVYWYQQSLDQGLQFLIQYYNGEERAKGNILERFSAQQFPDLHSELNLSSLELGDSALYFCASSVGISGSYEQYFGPGTRLTVT.

This clone was recorded only once. V gene TRBV4-1 combines with J gene TRBJ2-1, with a tentative D call TRBD2 (5 bases). V gave up 0 bases and J gave up 8 bases, with 11 bases separating them. The germline CDR1 and CDR2 sequences are MGHRA and YSYEKL. CDR3 size: 14 residues. CDR3 in DNA: TGCGCCAGCAGCCAAGAAGGACTCGCCCATGAGCAGTTCTTC. This gives the protein CASSQEGLAHEQFF.

The chain combines TRBV29-1 with TRBJ2-7; perhaps TRBD2 as D (6 bases). With 5 bases removed from V and 4 bases from J, the gap between germline ends came to 21 bases. The CDR3 spans 15 residues. Germline V gene sequence: CDR1 SQVTM, CDR2 ANQGSEA. This CDR3 reads CSVPRRLRGSYEQYF. For the CDR3, the DNA is TGCAGCGTTCCCCGTCGGTTACGGGGGAGTTACGAGCAGTACTTC.

The V and J genes are TRBV15 and TRBJ1-2; 7 positions match TRBD1. Trimming removed 3 bases from V and 10 bases from J; junction bases left unmatched: 14. CDR3 length equals 15 residues. Germline CDR1 and CDR2: LNHNV and YYDKDF (reference sequence). This chain's CDR3 is CATSRETGEETVYTF. DNA of the CDR3: TGTGCCACCAGCAGGGAAACAGGGGAAGAGACCGTCTACACCTTC.

The rearrangement uses TRBV27 and TRBJ1-2; 9 bases line up with TRBD1. CDR1 and CDR2 from the germline V gene are MNHEY and SMNVEV (reference sequence). This CDR3 spans 14 amino acids. Trimming cost V 7 bases and J 5 bases; bases outside gene matches: 8. This CDR3 is CASNSGTGMYGYTF. DNA of the CDR3: TGTGCCAGCAACTCCGGGACAGGGATGTATGGCTACACCTTC.

The V call is TRBV29-1, the J call TRBJ2-1; D ambiguous. V dropped 6 bases and J dropped 1 base, with 4 bases sitting between them. The germline CDR1 and CDR2 sequences are SQVTM and ANQGSEA. This CDR3 contains 11 residues. CDR3 coding DNA: TGCAGCGTACCGTCCTACAATGAGCAGTTCTTC. Residues: CSVPSYNEQFF.

V gene TRBV7-2 combines with J gene TRBJ2-5; 11 positions match TRBD2. J gave up 5 bases and V 2 bases, and 13 bases lay outside the gene matches. Germline CDR1 SGHTA, CDR2 FQGNSA. The CDR3 totals 18 residues. DNA of the CDR3: TGTGCCAGCAGCTTATCGGGTTTAGCGGGAGGGTGGATTGAGACCCAGTACTTC. Protein: CASSLSGLAGGWIETQYF.

The V call is TRBV15, the J call TRBJ2-1; 9 positions match TRBD2. Losses at the gene ends were 1 base for V and 0 bases for J; bases not matched to a gene: 4. From germline, CDR1 is LNHNV and CDR2 YYDKDF (reference sequence). The CDR3 extends over 17 amino acids. The CDR3 sequence: CATSRASGRSSYNEQFF. The CDR3 DNA sequence: TGTGCCACCAGCAGAGCCAGCGGGAGGTCCTCCTACAATGAGCAGTTCTTC.

In nucleotides, the CDR3 is TGTGCCAGCAGCTTAGCGGGTAATCTGGAGACCCAGTACTTC. This codes for CASSLAGNLETQYF. J is TRBJ2-5 and V is TRBV11-2; no firm D call. This CDR3 has 14 amino acids. Trimming removed 1 base at V and 5 bases at J, with 11 bases between. Germline lookup yields CDR1 SGHAT and CDR2 FQNNGV.

The V and J genes are TRBV5-4 and TRBJ1-1; 9 positions agree with TRBD1. Germline assignment: CDR1 SGHNT and CDR2 YYREEE (reference sequence). The ends lost 3 bases at V and 2 bases at J; junction bases unmatched: 2. The CDR3 is 14 amino acids. The CDR3 DNA is TGTGCCAGCAGCTGGGGACAGGGAAACACTGAAGCTTTCTTT. This gives the protein CASSWGQGNTEAFF.

The chain joins TRBV5-6 to TRBJ2-7; 7 positions match TRBD1. The CDR3 is 14 amino acids. The V gene's germline CDR1 is SGHDT and CDR2 YYEEEE. V lost 6 bases to trimming and J lost 0 bases; unmatched junction nucleotides: 6. CDR3 bases: TGTGCCAGCAAACTGGGACAGTCCTCCTACGAGCAGTACTTC. Amino acids: CASKLGQSSYEQYF. Supplemented by reference TRBV5-6 and TRBJ2-7, the full variable domain reads DAGVTQSPTHLIKTRGQQVTLRCSPKSGHDTVSWYQQALGQGPQFIFQYYEEEERQRGNFPDRFSGHQFPNYSSELNVNALLLGDSALYLCASKLGQSSYEQYFGPGTRLTVT.

The chain is built from TRBV11-2 and TRBJ2-1; TRBD1 matches 7 bases. In germline, CDR1 is SGHAT, CDR2 FQNNGV. The CDR3 runs to 16 residues. V was pared by 0 bases and J by 8 bases, with 10 bases of the junction left unmatched. The CDR3 region is CASSLDSAGGVDEQFF. CDR3 sequence (DNA): TGTGCCAGCAGCTTAGATTCGGCAGGGGGTGTGGATGAGCAGTTCTTC.

The V gene is TRBV4-1, the J gene TRBJ2-5, with 7 bases aligning to TRBD1. CDR1 and CDR2 (germline): MGHRA, YSYEKL. The CDR3 is 16 residues long. V was clipped by 4 bases and J by 0 bases; unmatched bases: 8. CDR3 in DNA: TGCGCCAGCAGCCCAGTTAGCGACAGGGACCAAGAGACCCAGTACTTC. It is translated as CASSPVSDRDQETQYF.

The V gene is TRBV5-6, the J gene TRBJ1-4; D perhaps matches TRBD1 (5 bases). V was pared by 4 bases and J by 7 bases, with 14 bases between. The CDR3 covers 14 residues. Germline CDR1 is SGHDT and CDR2 is YYEEEE. CDR3 in DNA: TGTGCCAGCAGCCTGGGAGGGGCTGGTGAAAAACTGTTTTTT. Translating gives CASSLGGAGEKLFF.

The chain combines TRBV7-9 with TRBJ2-1; D remains unclear. The CDR3 covers 13 residues. Trimming took 5 bases from V and 5 from J, leaving 10 bases between them. CDR1 and CDR2 from the germline V gene are SEHNR and FQNEAQ (reference sequence). This CDR3 reads CASSPPPHNEQFF. CDR3 bases: TGTGCCAGCAGCCCACCCCCCCACAATGAGCAGTTCTTC.

Details on this clone: Other nucleotide sequences from this sample produce the same CDR3. V gene TRBV27 combines with J gene TRBJ2-3, with 10 bases aligning to TRBD2. From germline, CDR1 is MNHEY and CDR2 SMNVEV (reference sequence). The CDR3 covers 14 residues. The V segment lost 6 bases and the J segment 1 base; nucleotides outside the gene matches: 1. Here the CDR3 reads CASSLAGGTDTQYF. The DNA of the CDR3 is TGTGCCAGCAGCCTAGCGGGAGGCACAGATACGCAGTATTTT.